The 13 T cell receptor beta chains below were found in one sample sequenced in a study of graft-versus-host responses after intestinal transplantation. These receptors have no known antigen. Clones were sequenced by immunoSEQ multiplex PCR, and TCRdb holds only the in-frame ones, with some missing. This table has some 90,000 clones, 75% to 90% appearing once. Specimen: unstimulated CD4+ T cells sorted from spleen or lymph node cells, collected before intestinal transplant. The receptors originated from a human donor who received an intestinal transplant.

CDR3 protein: CASSYSQGRDEKLFF. The CDR3 DNA follows: TGTGCCAGCAGTTACTCCCAGGGGAGAGATGAAAAACTGTTTTTT. J is TRBJ1-4 and V is TRBV6-5; a weak D match, TRBD1 (6 bases). This CDR3 region has 15 residues. V was pared by 0 bases and J by 6 bases, with 11 bases between. Germline-derived CDR1 and CDR2 are MNHEY and SVGAGI.

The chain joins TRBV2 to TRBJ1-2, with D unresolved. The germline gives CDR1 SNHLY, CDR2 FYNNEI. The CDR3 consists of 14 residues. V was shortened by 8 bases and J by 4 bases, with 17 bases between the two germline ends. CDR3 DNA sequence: TGTGCCAGCCCCGGGTCCTCTTATGGCTATGGCTACACCTTC. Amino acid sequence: CASPGSSYGYGYTF.

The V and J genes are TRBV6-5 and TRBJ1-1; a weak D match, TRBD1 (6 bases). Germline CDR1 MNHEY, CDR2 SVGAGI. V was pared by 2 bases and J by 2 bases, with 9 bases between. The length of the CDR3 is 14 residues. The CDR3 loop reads CASSYDRTNTEAFF. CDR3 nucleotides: TGTGCCAGCAGTTACGACAGGACTAACACTGAAGCTTTCTTT.

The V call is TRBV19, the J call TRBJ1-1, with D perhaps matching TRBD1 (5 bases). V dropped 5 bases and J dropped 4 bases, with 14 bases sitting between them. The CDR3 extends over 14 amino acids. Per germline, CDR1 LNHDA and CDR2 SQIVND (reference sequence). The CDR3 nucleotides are TGTGCCAGTAGTGCCCAGGGTGAGAGCACTGAAGCTTTCTTT. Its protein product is CASSAQGESTEAFF.

The CDR3 DNA follows: TGTGCCAGCAGCTCACCGGGACAGGGGTGGAATACGCAGTATTTT. Protein product: CASSSPGQGWNTQYF. The chain has TRBV21-1 and TRBJ2-3; TRBD1 is the table's D call and was not checked against the DNA. TRBV21-1 is given as a pseudogene. The CDR3 runs to 15 residues.

CDR3 nucleotides: TGTGCCAGCAGCTTAGCTGGGGGCCACATTCAGTACTTC. This encodes CASSLAGGHIQYF. The chain couples TRBV11-2 to TRBJ2-4; the D gene is possibly TRBD1 (6 bases). Germline assignment: CDR1 SGHAT and CDR2 FQNNGV. The CDR3 runs 13 residues. V gave up 1 base and J gave up 8 bases, with 9 bases separating them.

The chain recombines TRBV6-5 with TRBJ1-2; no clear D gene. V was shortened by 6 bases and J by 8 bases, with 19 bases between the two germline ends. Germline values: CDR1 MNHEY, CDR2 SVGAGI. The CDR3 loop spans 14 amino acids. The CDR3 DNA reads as TGTGCCAGCAGACGGCGGGGAAATTACTGGGGCTACACCTTC. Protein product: CASRRRGNYWGYTF.

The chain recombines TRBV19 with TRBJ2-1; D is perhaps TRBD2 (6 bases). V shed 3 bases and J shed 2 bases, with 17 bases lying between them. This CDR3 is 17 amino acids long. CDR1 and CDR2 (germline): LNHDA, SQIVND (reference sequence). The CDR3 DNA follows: TGTGCCAGTAGTATCAGTCCCGCGGGGACCACCTACAATGAGCAGTTCTTC. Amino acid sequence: CASSISPAGTTYNEQFF.

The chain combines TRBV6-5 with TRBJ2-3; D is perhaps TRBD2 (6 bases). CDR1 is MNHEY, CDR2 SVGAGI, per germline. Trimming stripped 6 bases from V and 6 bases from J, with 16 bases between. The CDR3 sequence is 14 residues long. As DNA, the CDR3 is TGTGCCAGCAGGGAGATGGCGGGGCGGGATACGCAGTATTTT. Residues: CASREMAGRDTQYF.

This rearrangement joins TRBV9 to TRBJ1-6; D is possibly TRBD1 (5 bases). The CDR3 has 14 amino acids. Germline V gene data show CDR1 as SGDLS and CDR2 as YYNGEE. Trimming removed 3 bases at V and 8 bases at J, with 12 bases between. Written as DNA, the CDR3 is TGTGCCAGCAGCGAGCGGGGGTCTTATTCACCCCTCCACTTT. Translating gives CASSERGSYSPLHF.

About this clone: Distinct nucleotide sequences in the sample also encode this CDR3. DNA of the CDR3: TGCGCCAGCAGCTTGACAGGGGGGGAGACCCAGTACTTC. Its translation: CASSLTGGETQYF. The rearrangement uses TRBV5-1 and TRBJ2-5; TRBD1 aligns across 8 bases. After removal of 1 base from V and 5 bases from J, the junction contained 1 base not matched to a gene. The CDR3 spans 13 residues. CDR1 SGHRS and CDR2 YFSETQ come from the germline V gene.

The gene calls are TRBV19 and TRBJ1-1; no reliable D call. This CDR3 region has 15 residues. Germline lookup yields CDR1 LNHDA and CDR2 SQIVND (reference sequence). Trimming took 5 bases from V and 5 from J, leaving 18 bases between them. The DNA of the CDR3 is TGTGCCAGTAGTCCCTTTCAGGCCGGGAGGACTGAAGCTTTCTTT. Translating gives CASSPFQAGRTEAFF.

The CDR3 protein is CASSQDRPGGLRSPLHF. CDR3 in DNA: TGTGCCAGCAGCCAAGATCGCCCAGGGGGTTTACGGTCACCCCTCCACTTT. The chain joins TRBV4-2 to TRBJ1-6; 7 positions match TRBD1. Germline V gene data show CDR1 as LGHNA and CDR2 as YNFKEQ. The CDR3 consists of 17 residues. The J segment lost 10 bases and the V segment lost 0 bases, leaving 12 bases of the junction unmatched.